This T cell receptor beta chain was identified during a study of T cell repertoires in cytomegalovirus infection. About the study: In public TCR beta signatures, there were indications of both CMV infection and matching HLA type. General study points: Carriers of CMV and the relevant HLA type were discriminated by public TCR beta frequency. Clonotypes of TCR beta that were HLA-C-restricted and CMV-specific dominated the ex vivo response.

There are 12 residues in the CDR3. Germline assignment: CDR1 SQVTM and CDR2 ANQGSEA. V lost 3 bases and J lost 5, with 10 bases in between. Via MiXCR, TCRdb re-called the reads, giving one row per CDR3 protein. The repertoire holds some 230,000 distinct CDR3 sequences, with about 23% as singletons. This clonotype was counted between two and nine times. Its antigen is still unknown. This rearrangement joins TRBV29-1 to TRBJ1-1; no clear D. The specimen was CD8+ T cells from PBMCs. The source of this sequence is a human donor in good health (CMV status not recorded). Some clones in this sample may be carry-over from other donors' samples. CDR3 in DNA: TGCAGCGTTGAGGGTATTCCGACTGAAGCTTTCTTT. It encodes CSVEGIPTEAFF.